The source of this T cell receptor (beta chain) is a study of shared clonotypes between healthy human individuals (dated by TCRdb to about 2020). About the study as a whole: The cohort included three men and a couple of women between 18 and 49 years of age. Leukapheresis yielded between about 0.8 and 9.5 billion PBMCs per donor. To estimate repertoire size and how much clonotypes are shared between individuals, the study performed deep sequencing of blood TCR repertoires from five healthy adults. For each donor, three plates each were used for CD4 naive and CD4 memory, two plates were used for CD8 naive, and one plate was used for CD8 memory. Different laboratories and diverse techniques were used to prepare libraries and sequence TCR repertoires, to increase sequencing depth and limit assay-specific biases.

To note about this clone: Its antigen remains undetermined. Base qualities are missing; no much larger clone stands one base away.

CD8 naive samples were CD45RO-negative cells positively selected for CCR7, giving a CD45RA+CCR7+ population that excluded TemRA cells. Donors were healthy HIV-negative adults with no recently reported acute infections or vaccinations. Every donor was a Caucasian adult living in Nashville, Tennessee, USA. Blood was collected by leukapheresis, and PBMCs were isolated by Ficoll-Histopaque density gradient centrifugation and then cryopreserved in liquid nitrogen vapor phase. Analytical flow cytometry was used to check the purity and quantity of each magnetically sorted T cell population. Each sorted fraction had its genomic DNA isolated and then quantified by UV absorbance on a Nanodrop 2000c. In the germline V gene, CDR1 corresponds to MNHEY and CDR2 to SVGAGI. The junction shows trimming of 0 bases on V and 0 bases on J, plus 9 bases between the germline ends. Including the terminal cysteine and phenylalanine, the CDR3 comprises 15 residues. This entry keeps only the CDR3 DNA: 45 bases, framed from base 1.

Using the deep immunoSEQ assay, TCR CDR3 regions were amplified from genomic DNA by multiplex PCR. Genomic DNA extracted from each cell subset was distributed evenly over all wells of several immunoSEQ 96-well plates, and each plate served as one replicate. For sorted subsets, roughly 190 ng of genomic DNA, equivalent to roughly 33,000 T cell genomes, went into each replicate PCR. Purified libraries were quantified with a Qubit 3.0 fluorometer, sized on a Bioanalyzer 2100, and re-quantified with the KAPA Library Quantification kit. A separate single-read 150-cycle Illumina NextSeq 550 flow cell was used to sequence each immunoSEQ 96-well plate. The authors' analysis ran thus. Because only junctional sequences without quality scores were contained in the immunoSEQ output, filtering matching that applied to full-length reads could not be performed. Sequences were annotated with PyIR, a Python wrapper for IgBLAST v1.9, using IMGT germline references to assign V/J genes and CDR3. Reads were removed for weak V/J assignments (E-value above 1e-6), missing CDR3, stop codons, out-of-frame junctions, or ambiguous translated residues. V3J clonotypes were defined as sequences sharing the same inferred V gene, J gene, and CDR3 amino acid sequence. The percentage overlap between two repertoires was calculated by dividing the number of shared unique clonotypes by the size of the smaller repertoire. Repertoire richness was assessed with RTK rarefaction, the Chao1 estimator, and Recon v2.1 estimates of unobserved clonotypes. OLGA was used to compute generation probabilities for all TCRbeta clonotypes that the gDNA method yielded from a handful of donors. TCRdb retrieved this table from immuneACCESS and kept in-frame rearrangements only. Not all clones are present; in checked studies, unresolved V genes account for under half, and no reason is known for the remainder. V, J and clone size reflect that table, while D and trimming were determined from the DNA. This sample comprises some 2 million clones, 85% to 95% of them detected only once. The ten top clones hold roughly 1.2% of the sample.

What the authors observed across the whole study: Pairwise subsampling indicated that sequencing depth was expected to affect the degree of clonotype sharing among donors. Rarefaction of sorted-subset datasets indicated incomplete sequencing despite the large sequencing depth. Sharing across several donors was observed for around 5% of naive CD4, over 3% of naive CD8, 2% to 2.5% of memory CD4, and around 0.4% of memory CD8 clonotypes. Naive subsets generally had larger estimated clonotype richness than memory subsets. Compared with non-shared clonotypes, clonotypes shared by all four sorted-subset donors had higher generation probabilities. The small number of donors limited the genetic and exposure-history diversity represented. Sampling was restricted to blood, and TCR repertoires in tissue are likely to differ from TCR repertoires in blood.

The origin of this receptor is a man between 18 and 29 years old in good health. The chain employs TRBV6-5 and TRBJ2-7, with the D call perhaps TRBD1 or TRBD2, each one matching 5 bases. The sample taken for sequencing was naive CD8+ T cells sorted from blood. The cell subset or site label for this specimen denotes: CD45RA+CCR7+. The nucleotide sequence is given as TGTGCCAGCAGTTACTCGCCGGGGACCTCCTACGAGCAGTACTTC. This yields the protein CASSYSPGTSYEQYF.